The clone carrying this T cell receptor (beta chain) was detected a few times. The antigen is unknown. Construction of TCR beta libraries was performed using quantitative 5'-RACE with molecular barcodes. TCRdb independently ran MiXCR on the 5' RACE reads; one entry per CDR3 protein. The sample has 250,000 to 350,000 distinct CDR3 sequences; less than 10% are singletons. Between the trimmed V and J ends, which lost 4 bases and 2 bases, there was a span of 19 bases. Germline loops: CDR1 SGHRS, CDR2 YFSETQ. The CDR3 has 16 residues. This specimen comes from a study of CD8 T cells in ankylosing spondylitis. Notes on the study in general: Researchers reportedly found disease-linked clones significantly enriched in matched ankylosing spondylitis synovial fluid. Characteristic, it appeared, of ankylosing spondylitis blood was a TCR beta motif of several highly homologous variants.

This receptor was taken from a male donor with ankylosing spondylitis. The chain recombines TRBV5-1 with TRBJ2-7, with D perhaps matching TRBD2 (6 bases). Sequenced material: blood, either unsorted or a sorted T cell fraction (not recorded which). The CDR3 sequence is CASSLLAGTTTYEQYF. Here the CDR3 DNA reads TGCGCCAGCAGCCTACTAGCAGGAACAACAACCTACGAGCAGTACTTC.